This is a list of T cell receptor beta chains from one sample in a study of OX40 agonist ivuxolimab in advanced cancers. Assay: immunoSEQ multiplex PCR; the TCRdb copy retains only in-frame clones and omits some. The sample has approximately 19,000 clones; about three quarters are singletons. Material: CD4+ or CD8+ T cells sorted from blood, obtained in a trial of the OX40 agonist ivuxolimab. Receptors were obtained from an adult with an advanced solid tumor such as melanoma, head and neck, liver or kidney cancer. Both conserved end residues are part of each CDR3. The order of the fields is J gene, V gene, D gene, clone size, CDR3 DNA, CDR3 protein. D genes are given only for firm matches. Not every row has a clone size; where given, it reads once, few, many or a size class.

>TRBJ2-7|TRBV10-3|TRBD1|once
TGTGCCATCAGTGAATCGGGACAGCCCTACGAGCAGTACTTC
CAISESGQPYEQYF
>TRBJ2-7|TRBV27|TRBD2|-
TGTGCCAGCAGTTTAGGGGGGGTCCGATCCTACGAGCAGTACTTC
CASSLGGVRSYEQYF
>TRBJ2-7|TRBV13|TRBD2|-
TGTGCCAGCAGTAGTAGCGGGACCACCTACGAGCAGTACTTC
CASSSSGTTYEQYF
>TRBJ1-1|TRBV9|-|-
TGTGCCAGCAGCGCCCCCGGGAGGAAATCGAATCCAAACACTGAAGCTTTCTTT
CASSAPGRKSNPNTEAFF
>TRBJ1-1|TRBV5-1|-|-
TGCGCCAGCAGGGGGCCCACTGAAGCTTTCTTT
CASRGPTEAFF
>TRBJ1-2|TRBV28|-|-
TGTGCCAGCAGCCCGACAGAATTTCTCCACTATGGCTACACCTTC
CASSPTEFLHYGYTF
>TRBJ2-5|TRBV7-9|-|-
TGTGCCAGCAGCTTAGCGGGGGACGCACAAGAGACCCAGTACTTC
CASSLAGDAQETQYF
>TRBJ2-7|TRBV10-1|TRBD1|-
TGCGCCATCCACAGGGACAGGCCCTACGAGCAGTACTTC
CAIHRDRPYEQYF
>TRBJ2-1|TRBV28|-|-
TGTGCCAGCAGTTCGATTAGGGGAACCCCCTACAATGAGCAGTTCTTC
CASSSIRGTPYNEQFF
>TRBJ2-6|TRBV19|-|medium-sized
TGTGCCAGTGCTCAAAATGGGGCCAACGTCCTGACTTTC
CASAQNGANVLTF